The T cell receptor beta chain under discussion was sequenced for a study of blood T cell repertoires in COVID-19. Study overall: Samples taken during acute and convalescent COVID-19 were collected in the United States, Italy and Spain. Nucleic acid was either cDNA or gDNA, and it came from T cells, B-cell-depleted T cells, or PBMCs.

Germline V lookup: CDR1 LNHDA, CDR2 SQIVND (reference sequence). The CDR3 extends over 12 amino acids. V was shortened by 5 bases and J by 6 bases, with 10 bases between the two germline ends. Per the original methods: Amplification with reference gene primers provided the estimates of nucleated cell counts. Generated by immunoSEQ multiplex PCR, the TCRdb table keeps only in-frame clones and is missing some. Clone size and the V and J calls come from that table; the DNA yielded D and trimming. The sample lists about 400,000 clones, around 90% occurring once. Sequenced: PBMCs or T cells enriched from blood (not recorded which). This receptor was obtained from a woman in her thirties or forties with acute COVID-19. The V and J genes are TRBV19 and TRBJ1-2; D might be TRBD1 (6 bases). The CDR3 loop reads CASSPTGNGYTF. Here the CDR3 DNA reads TGTGCCAGTAGTCCTACAGGGAATGGCTACACCTTC.